One sample yielded the 3 T cell receptor beta chains listed below, sequenced in a study of OX40 agonist ivuxolimab in advanced cancers. Here immunoSEQ multiplex PCR was the method, and the copy in TCRdb shows in-frame clones only, minus some. The table shows about 97,000 clones, with less than 90% occurring only once. Sequencing was performed on CD4+ or CD8+ T cells sorted from blood, taken in a trial of the OX40 agonist ivuxolimab. All receptors come from an adult with an advanced solid tumor such as melanoma, head and neck, liver or kidney cancer.

On this clone itself: The junction departs from germline at one end; a sequencing error may be responsible. Other DNA sequences of this sample code for an identical CDR3. The rearrangement links TRBV5-1 to TRBJ1-6; D is ambiguous. The CDR3 covers 14 residues. Germline CDR1 and CDR2: SGHRS and YFSETQ. CDR3 nucleotides: TGCGCCAGCAGCTTGATGGGGATGAATTCACCTCTCCACTTT. Amino acids: CASSLMGMNSPLHF. Based on the CDR3 plus reference TRBV5-1 and TRBJ1-6, the full variable domain is KAGVTQTPRYLIKTRGQQVTLSCSPISGHRSVSWYQQTPGQGLQFLFEYFSETQRNKGNFPGRFSGRQFSNSRSEMNVSTLELGDSALYLCASSLMGMNSPLHFGNGTRLTVT.

The DNA of the CDR3 is TGTGCCAGTAGTATGACAACAGGGGGCAGGACTCAGCCCCAGCATTTT. Translating it yields CASSMTTGGRTQPQHF. V gene TRBV19 combines with J gene TRBJ1-5; the match to TRBD1 covers 9 bases. The CDR3 contains 16 residues. The germline CDR1 and CDR2 sequences are LNHDA and SQIVND (reference sequence). V was clipped by 3 bases and J by 6 bases; unmatched bases: 9.

The gene calls are TRBV19 and TRBJ1-1, with 7 positions matching TRBD1. The CDR3 has 14 amino acids. CDR1 and CDR2 from the germline V gene are LNHDA and SQIVND (reference sequence). V shed 7 bases, J shed 1 base, and the junction held 6 bases outside the gene matches. This CDR3 is CASTPTGTNTEAFF. CDR3 DNA: TGTGCCAGTACCCCGACAGGGACGAACACTGAAGCTTTCTTT.